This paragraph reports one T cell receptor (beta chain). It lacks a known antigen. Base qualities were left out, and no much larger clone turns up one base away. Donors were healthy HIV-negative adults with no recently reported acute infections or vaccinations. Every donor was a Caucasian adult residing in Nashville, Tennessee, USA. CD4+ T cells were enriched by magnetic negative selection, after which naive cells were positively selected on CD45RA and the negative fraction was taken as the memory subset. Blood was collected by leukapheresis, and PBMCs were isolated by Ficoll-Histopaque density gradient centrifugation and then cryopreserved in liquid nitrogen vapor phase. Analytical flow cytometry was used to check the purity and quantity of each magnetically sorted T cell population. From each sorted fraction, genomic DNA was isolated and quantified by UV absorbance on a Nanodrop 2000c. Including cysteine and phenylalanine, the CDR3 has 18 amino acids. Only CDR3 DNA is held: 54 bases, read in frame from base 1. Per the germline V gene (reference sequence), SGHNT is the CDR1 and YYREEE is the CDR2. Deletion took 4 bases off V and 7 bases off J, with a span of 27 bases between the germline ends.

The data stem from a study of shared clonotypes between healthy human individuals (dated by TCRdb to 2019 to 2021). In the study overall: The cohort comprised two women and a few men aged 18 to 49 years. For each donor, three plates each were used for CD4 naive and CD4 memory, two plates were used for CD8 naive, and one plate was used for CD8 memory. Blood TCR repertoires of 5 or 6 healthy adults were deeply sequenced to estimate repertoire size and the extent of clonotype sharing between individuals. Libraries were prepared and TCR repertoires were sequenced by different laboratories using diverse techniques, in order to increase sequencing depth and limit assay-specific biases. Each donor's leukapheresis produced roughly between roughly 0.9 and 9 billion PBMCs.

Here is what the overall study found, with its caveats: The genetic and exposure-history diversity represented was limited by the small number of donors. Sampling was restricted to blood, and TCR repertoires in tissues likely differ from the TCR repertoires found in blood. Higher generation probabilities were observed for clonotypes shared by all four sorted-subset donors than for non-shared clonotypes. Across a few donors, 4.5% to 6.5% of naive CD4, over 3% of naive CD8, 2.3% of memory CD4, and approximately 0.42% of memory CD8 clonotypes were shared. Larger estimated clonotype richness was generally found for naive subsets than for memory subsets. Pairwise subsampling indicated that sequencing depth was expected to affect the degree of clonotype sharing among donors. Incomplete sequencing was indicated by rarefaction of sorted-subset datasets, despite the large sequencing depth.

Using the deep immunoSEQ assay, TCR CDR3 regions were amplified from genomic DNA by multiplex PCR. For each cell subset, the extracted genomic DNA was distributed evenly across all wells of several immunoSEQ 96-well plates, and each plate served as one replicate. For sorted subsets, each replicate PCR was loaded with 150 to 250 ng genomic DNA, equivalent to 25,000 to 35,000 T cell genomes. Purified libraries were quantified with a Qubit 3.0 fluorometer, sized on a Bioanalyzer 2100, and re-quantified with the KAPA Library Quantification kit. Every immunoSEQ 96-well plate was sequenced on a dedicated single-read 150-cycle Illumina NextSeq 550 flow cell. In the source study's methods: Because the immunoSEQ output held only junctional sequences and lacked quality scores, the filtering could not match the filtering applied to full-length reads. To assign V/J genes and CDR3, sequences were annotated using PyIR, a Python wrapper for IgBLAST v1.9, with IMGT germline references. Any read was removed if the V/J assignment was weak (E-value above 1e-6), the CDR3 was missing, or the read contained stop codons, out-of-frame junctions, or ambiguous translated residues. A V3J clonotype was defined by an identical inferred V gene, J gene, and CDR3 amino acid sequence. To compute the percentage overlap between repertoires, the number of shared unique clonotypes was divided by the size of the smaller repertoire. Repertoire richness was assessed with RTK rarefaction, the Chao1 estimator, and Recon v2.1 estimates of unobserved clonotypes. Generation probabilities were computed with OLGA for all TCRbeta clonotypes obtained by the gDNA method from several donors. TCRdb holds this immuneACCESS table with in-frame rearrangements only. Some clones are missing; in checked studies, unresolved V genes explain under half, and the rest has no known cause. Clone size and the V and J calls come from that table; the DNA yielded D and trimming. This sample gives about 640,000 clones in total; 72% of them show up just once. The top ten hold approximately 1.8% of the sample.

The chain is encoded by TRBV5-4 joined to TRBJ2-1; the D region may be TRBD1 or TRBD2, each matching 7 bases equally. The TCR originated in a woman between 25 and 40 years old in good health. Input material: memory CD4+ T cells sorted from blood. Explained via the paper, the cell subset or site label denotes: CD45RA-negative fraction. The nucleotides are TGTGCCAGCAGCCCAGGGCTCGGCCAGGGGGGGGTGAAAAATGAGCAGTTCTTC. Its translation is CASSPGLGQGGVKNEQFF. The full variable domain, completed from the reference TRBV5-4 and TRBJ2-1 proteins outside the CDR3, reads ETGVTQSPTHLIKTRGQQVTLRCSSQSGHNTVSWYQQALGQGPQFIFQYYREEENGRGNFPPRFSGLQFPNYSSELNVNALELDDSALYLCASSPGLGQGGVKNEQFFGPGTRLTVL.